This T cell receptor (beta chain) was sequenced for a study of T cell responses to AZD1222 COVID-19 vaccine. The CDR3 length is 14 residues. With V trimmed by 5 bases and J by 4 bases, 5 bases remained unmatched. From germline, CDR1 is MNHEY and CDR2 SVGEGT. Profiled with immunoSEQ multiplex PCR; TCRdb holds only in-frame clones, not every one. The sample lists around 94,000 clones, 85% occurring once. The chain joins TRBV6-2 or TRBV6-3 to TRBJ2-7, with 10 bases lining up with TRBD2. The TCR was taken from an adult who received the AZD1222 COVID-19 vaccine. This specimen consisted of peripheral blood, obtained 28 days after the second AZD1222 dose. For the CDR3, the DNA is TGTGCCAGCAGTGCTAGCGGGAGAGTATACGAGCAGTACTTC. As protein: CASSASGRVYEQYF.